The rows below give T cell receptor beta chains drawn from one sample of a study of blood T cell repertoires in COVID-19. Generated by immunoSEQ multiplex PCR, the TCRdb table keeps only in-frame clones and is missing some. The table records some 330,000 clones, roughly four fifths of them present only once. The specimen sequenced was PBMCs or T cells enriched from blood (not recorded which). The source of these receptors is a woman in her forties or fifties who had recovered from COVID-19. Each CDR3 is given with its conserved first and last residue.

CDR3 length,J gene,V gene,CDR3 protein
19,TRBJ2-6,TRBV19,CASSIGTGFSLSGANVLTF
17,TRBJ2-2,TRBV3-1/TRBV3-2,CASSQDNLAGGTGELFF
12,TRBJ1-2,TRBV7-3,CASSPEDNGYTF
15,TRBJ1-6,TRBV27,CATRASSYSSSPLHF
15,TRBJ2-3,TRBV9,CASSVDPGGSDTQYF
13,TRBJ1-2,TRBV11-2,CASSISGGYGYTF
15,TRBJ1-3,TRBV3-1/TRBV3-2,CASSQGTTPGNTIYF
15,TRBJ1-2,TRBV11-3,CASSLGTGMGYGYTF
16,TRBJ1-5,TRBV9,CASSLDPGSGNQPQHF
13,TRBJ2-2,TRBV4-1,CASSATNTGELFF
11,TRBJ2-1,TRBV5-4,CASSLDRVQFF
16,TRBJ1-5,TRBV3-1/TRBV3-2,CASNPPLRAGNQPQHF
13,TRBJ2-3,TRBV7-3,CASSPPEGDTQYF
11,TRBJ1-2,TRBV19,CASSMAGSPTF
14,TRBJ1-1,TRBV27,CASSSGGPNTEAFF
14,TRBJ2-5,TRBV5-1,CASSFVGLEETQYF
13,TRBJ1-1,TRBV2,CASSESLPYEAFF
14,TRBJ2-7,TRBV11-1,CASSRGQALYEQYF
14,TRBJ2-1,TRBV7-9,CASSGQAGFYEQFF
18,TRBJ2-3,TRBV7-3,CASSLKGLAGVGTDTQYF
15,TRBJ1-3,TRBV18,CASSPQDSSGNTIYF
14,TRBJ2-7,TRBV4-3,CASSQVSGSREQYF
14,TRBJ1-6,TRBV27,CASSPSTGIGPLHF
14,TRBJ1-4,TRBV14,CASSQEAGNEKLFF
15,TRBJ1-4,TRBV5-5,CASSPAVPATEKLFF
15,TRBJ2-3,TRBV7-2,CASSGEGVGAETQYF
14,TRBJ2-5,TRBV2,CASSRISEQETQYF
13,TRBJ1-1,TRBV6-4,CASSGQAGTEAFF
15,TRBJ2-7,TRBV15,CATSMPRTYPYEQYF
15,TRBJ2-1,TRBV19,CASSIGLAGYNEQFF
15,TRBJ2-2,TRBV6-2/TRBV6-3,CASSYLSRRAGELFF
14,TRBJ1-1,TRBV7-9,CASSIGTENTEAFF
13,TRBJ2-1,TRBV6-2/TRBV6-3,CASSTGLAGDRFF
16,TRBJ2-2,TRBV2,CASSLGQGGNTGELFF
11,TRBJ1-2,TRBV19,CATTANYGYTF
15,TRBJ1-3,TRBV18,CASSPIKGNGNTIYF
15,TRBJ2-1,TRBV5-1,CASSITEPPYNEQFF
14,TRBJ2-7,TRBV6-6,CASSHGLAGREQYF
15,TRBJ1-3,TRBV30,CAWGWTDYSGNTIYF
13,TRBJ1-1,TRBV19,CASSIGDRDKAFF
15,TRBJ1-1,TRBV2,CASSVVLGGQTEAFF
14,TRBJ1-2,TRBV5-1,CASSLAGDYYGYTF
15,TRBJ2-2,TRBV5-1,CASSLPGGWSGELFF
13,TRBJ1-5,TRBV6-4,CASSARGGQPQHF
16,TRBJ2-7,TRBV7-2,CASSLGTSGSAYEQYF
16,TRBJ1-4,TRBV30,CAWSAGQSLTGQKLFF
11,TRBJ1-1,TRBV6-5,CASPGLTEAFF
14,TRBJ1-2,TRBV30,CAWIPHGVFYGYTF
15,TRBJ2-1,TRBV4-2,CASSRTGASNNEQFF
15,TRBJ1-4,TRBV12-5,CASGLLQGGNEKLFF
15,TRBJ2-7,TRBV7-9,CASSFGAGVPYEQYF
14,TRBJ1-1,TRBV11-1,CASSLGGRFTEAFF
14,TRBJ1-6,TRBV10-3,CAISAAGPNSPLHF
13,TRBJ1-1,TRBV9,CASSLQGETEAFF